The clone carrying this T cell receptor (beta chain) was seen repeatedly, ten times or more. These data originate in a study of immune characterization of retroperitoneal liposarcoma. One entry per CDR3 protein, called by TCRdb with MiXCR from the PCR reads. This sample has approximately 9,800 distinct CDR3 sequences, with about 27% found just once. Germline CDR1 is SGHTA and CDR2 is FQGNSA. V shed 3 bases, J shed 4 bases, and the junction held 6 bases outside the gene matches. The CDR3 extends over 15 amino acids. The sample comprised tumor tissue. This rearrangement joins TRBV7-2 to TRBJ2-3; 8 positions match TRBD2. This clonotype was obtained from a female donor with retroperitoneal liposarcoma. CDR3 sequence reads: CASSFRSGSSDTQYF. The CDR3 nucleotides read TGTGCCAGCAGCTTCCGGAGCGGGAGTTCAGATACGCAGTATTTT.